The 12 T cell receptor beta chains in this list originate from one sample, sequenced in a study of blood T cells in healthy people across ages. A second PCR, run for roughly 7 to 12 cycles, used a sample-barcoded 5' primer plus a J-beta primer mix. TCRdb reprocessed the 5' RACE reads with MiXCR, giving one entry per CDR3 protein. The table records 1 million or so distinct CDR3 sequences, roughly 24% of them present only once. This sample was shared with a second study, whose subject was T cells of mothers and their children.

Sequenced sample: blood. All receptors come from a girl aged 2 to 9 in good health.

This clonotype was counted ten times or more. The rearrangement uses TRBV7-9 and TRBJ2-3; no firm D call. Germline loops: CDR1 SEHNR, CDR2 FQNEAQ (reference sequence). Between the trimmed V and J ends, which lost 7 bases and 3 bases, there was a span of 29 bases. CDR3 length: 19 amino acids. The CDR3 sequence: CASTVPDGYHHLLTDTQYF. The CDR3, as DNA: TGTGCCAGCACCGTCCCGGACGGCTATCACCATCTCTTAACAGATACGCAGTATTTT.

This clonotype was seen a few times. The chain carries TRBV6-6 and TRBJ1-1; unclear D gene. Between the trimmed V and J ends, which lost 4 bases and 6 bases, there was a span of 9 bases. Per germline, CDR1 MNHNY and CDR2 SVGAGI (reference sequence). This CDR3 spans 12 amino acids. The CDR3 sequence is CASSSSGPEAFF. CDR3 DNA: TGTGCCAGCAGTTCCTCTGGGCCTGAAGCTTTCTTT.

This clonotype was detected a few times. This rearrangement joins TRBV28 to TRBJ2-4, with D perhaps matching TRBD1 (7 bases). The CDR3 runs to 20 residues. Germline CDR1 and CDR2: MDHEN and SYDVKM. V lost 6 bases, J lost 6 bases, and 33 bases lay in between. DNA for the CDR3: TGTGCCAGCAGACCTTCGTCCGCGGGACAGCCAGTTTATCCGATAAACATTCAGTACTTC. As protein: CASRPSSAGQPVYPINIQYF. The full variable domain, with the rest looked up from reference TRBV28 and TRBJ2-4, is DVKVTQSSRYLVKRTGEKVFLECVQDMDHENMFWYRQDPGLGLRLIYFSYDVKMKEKGDIPEGYSVSREKKERFSLILESASTNQTSMYLCASRPSSAGQPVYPINIQYFGAGTRLSVL.

A remark on this clonotype: Germline is not matched at one junction end, which may reflect a read error. The CDR3 nucleotides are TGTGCCAGTAGTTTATCCGTAGGGAACACTGAAGCTTTCTTT. Amino acid sequence: CASSLSVGNTEAFF. This chain uses TRBV12-3 or TRBV12-4 with TRBJ1-1; D remains unclear. This CDR3 is 14 amino acids long.

The V gene is TRBV12-3 or TRBV12-4, the J gene TRBJ1-1; D may be TRBD1 (5 bases). This CDR3 is built from 15 residues. The V gene lost 1 base and the J gene lost 1 base, with 10 bases spanning the gap. CDR3 sequence reads: CASSLEGLGNTEAFF. Written as DNA, the CDR3 is TGTGCCAGCAGTTTAGAGGGGTTGGGGAACACTGAAGCTTTCTTT.

This clonotype was counted between two and nine times. The chain employs TRBV29-1 and TRBJ2-4; D call uncertain. The V gene lost 6 bases and the J gene lost 0 bases, with 12 bases spanning the gap. Looked up from germline, CDR1 is SQVTM and CDR2 is ANQGSEA. CDR3 size: 14 residues. This chain's CDR3 is CSVRTRLAKNIQYF. CDR3 bases: TGCAGCGTCCGTACAAGATTAGCCAAAAACATTCAGTACTTC.

The J gene is TRBJ2-5, the V gene TRBV28; no definite D call. The better agreement between TRBJ2-7 and the DNA end casts doubt on the J call. This CDR3 comprises 11 residues. Germline V gives CDR1 MDHEN, CDR2 SYDVKM. The DNA for the CDR3 is TGTGCCAGCAGCACCGGACCCGAGCAGTACTTC. Protein product: CASSTGPEQYF.

This clonotype was seen a few times. V is TRBV18 and J is TRBJ2-5, with D possibly TRBD1 on 6 matching bases. Trimming shortened V by 2 bases and J by 2 bases, and 18 bases separated the two germline ends. This CDR3 spans 17 amino acids. Germline CDR1 is KGHSH and CDR2 is LQKENI. CDR3 nucleotide sequence: TGTGCCAGCTCACCAAAGGGGGACCGTGGCCTTCAAGAGACCCAGTACTTC. Translated, it gives CASSPKGDRGLQETQYF.

This CDR3 reads CASSPQGRIDYGYTF. In DNA form, the CDR3 reads TGCGCCAGCAGCCCCCAGGGGAGGATCGACTATGGCTACACCTTC. V gene TRBV5-1 combines with J gene TRBJ1-2, with D possibly TRBD1 on 6 matching bases. This CDR3 contains 15 residues. CDR1 and CDR2 (germline): SGHRS, YFSETQ. Trimming took 4 bases from V and 3 from J, leaving 16 bases between them. Full variable domain (missing parts from reference TRBV5-1 and TRBJ1-2): KAGVTQTPRYLIKTRGQQVTLSCSPISGHRSVSWYQQTPGQGLQFLFEYFSETQRNKGNFPGRFSGRQFSNSRSEMNVSTLELGDSALYLCASSPQGRIDYGYTFGSGTRLTVV.

To note about this clonotype: One junction end does not reproduce the germline sequence, and a read error may be involved. V is TRBV3-1 and J is TRBJ1-4; a possible D gene is TRBD1 (6 bases). Looked up from germline, CDR1 is LGHDT and CDR2 is YNNKEL (reference sequence). CDR3 length: 11 residues. Here the CDR3 reads CASSRAGTRVF. For the CDR3, the DNA is TGTGCCAGCAGCCGAGCCGGGACACGAGTTTTT.

Of note for this clonotype: A read error may produce the germline difference seen at one junction end. V usage is TRBV7-9 and J usage is TRBJ1-2; tentatively, D is TRBD1 (6 bases). Germline V CDR1 and CDR2: SEHNR, FQNEAQ (reference sequence). CDR3 length equals 15 residues. Here the CDR3 DNA reads TGTGCCATCAGCTCGAAGACAGGCACTACCTATGGCTACACCTTC. It yields the protein CAISSKTGTTYGYTF.

The chain couples TRBV12-3 or TRBV12-4 to TRBJ2-1; TRBD2 aligns across 11 bases. The ends lost 2 bases at V and 5 bases at J; junction bases unmatched: 14. CDR3 size: 19 residues. Here the CDR3 reads CASSLLAPGLAGGDNEQFF. CDR3 DNA sequence: TGTGCCAGCAGTTTACTGGCCCCCGGGCTAGCGGGGGGAGACAATGAGCAGTTCTTC.